This passage covers 6 T cell receptor beta chains from one sample sequenced in a study of T cell clones after liver transplantation. Repertoires were generated with immunoSEQ multiplex PCR, while TCRdb's copy carries only in-frame clones and drops some. The repertoire holds 18,000 or so clones, with roughly nine tenths as singletons. Specimen: CD8+ T cells from blood, collected 45 to 46 months after liver transplant. Source of these receptors: a human patient who received a liver transplant. Part of the T cells may come from the graft donor.

The rearrangement links TRBV4-1 to TRBJ2-7, with 9 bases aligning to TRBD1. This CDR3 contains 14 residues. Looked up from germline, CDR1 is MGHRA and CDR2 is YSYEKL. V lost 4 bases and J lost 7; bases outside the gene matches: 8. The DNA for the CDR3 is TGCGCCAGCAGCCTACAGGGGGCAGGGGGAGAGCAGTACTTC. Encoded protein: CASSLQGAGGEQYF.

This clone showed up just once. This rearrangement joins TRBV5-4 to TRBJ2-7; 7 bases agree with TRBD1. Germline CDR1 and CDR2: SGHNT and YYREEE (reference sequence). The V segment lost 4 bases and the J segment 2 bases; nucleotides outside the gene matches: 6. The CDR3 is 14 residues long. The CDR3 loop reads CASSPRDSPYEQYF. The CDR3 DNA reads as TGTGCCAGCAGCCCGAGGGACAGCCCCTACGAGCAGTACTTC.

The chain is built from TRBV7-9 and TRBJ1-1; D is perhaps TRBD1 (5 bases). V shed 4 bases and J shed 4 bases, with 10 bases lying between them. Germline V gives CDR1 SEHNR, CDR2 FQNEAQ (reference sequence). The CDR3 has 13 amino acids. CDR3 sequence: CASSSTGFTEAFF. CDR3 DNA sequence: TGTGCCAGCAGCTCAACAGGATTCACTGAAGCTTTCTTT.

This chain uses TRBV19 with TRBJ2-5, with D hard to call. The CDR3 consists of 11 residues. The germline V and J ends were trimmed by 4 bases and 4 bases, with 4 bases remaining between them. The germline V gene has CDR1 LNHDA and CDR2 SQIVND (reference sequence). Here the CDR3 DNA reads TGTGCCAGTAGTAGGGGAGAGACCCAGTACTTC. This codes for CASSRGETQYF.

The chain carries TRBV7-9 and TRBJ2-7, with 7 positions matching TRBD1. The germline gives CDR1 SEHNR, CDR2 FQNEAQ (reference sequence). The V gene end was trimmed by 4 bases and the J gene end by 5 bases; junction bases not matched to a gene: 8. The CDR3 has 14 residues. The CDR3: CASSSTGQSHEQYF. For the CDR3, the DNA is TGTGCCAGCAGCTCGACGGGACAGTCCCACGAGCAGTACTTC.

This clone has more than one count but fewer than ten. This chain connects TRBV9 to TRBJ1-1, with D unclear. This CDR3 comprises 14 residues. Per germline, CDR1 SGDLS and CDR2 YYNGEE. Trimming took off 0 bases at V and 0 bases at J, with 6 bases between the two ends. CDR3 residues: CASSVAGLNTEAFF. As DNA, the CDR3 is TGTGCCAGCAGCGTAGCGGGCTTGAACACTGAAGCTTTCTTT.